This is a list of T cell receptor beta chains from one sample in a study of blood T cells in healthy people across ages. TCRdb itself ran the 5' RACE reads through MiXCR, one entry per CDR3 protein. Here the sample spans about 1.4 million distinct CDR3 sequences, around 59% being singletons. Sequencing used blood. These receptors came from a man aged 18 to 35 in good health. Each CDR3 is given with its conserved first and last residue. Each record gives: V gene, J gene, clone size, D gene, CDR3 protein, CDR3 DNA. D genes are given only for firm matches. Clone size is given for some rows only: seen once, a few or many times, or a class if the clone is expanded.

v_call: TRBV10-3
j_call: TRBJ1-5
clone_size: .
d_call: .
cdr3_aa: CAISETGNQPQHF
cdr3_nt: TGTGCCATCAGTGAAACAGGGAATCAGCCCCAGCATTTT

v_call: TRBV12-3/TRBV12-4
j_call: TRBJ2-1
clone_size: .
d_call: .
cdr3_aa: CASINAGTSENNEQFF
cdr3_nt: TGTGCCAGCATTAATGCCGGCACTAGTGAGAACAATGAGCAGTTCTTC

v_call: TRBV29-1
j_call: TRBJ2-7
clone_size: .
d_call: .
cdr3_aa: CSVKVVPYEQYF
cdr3_nt: TGCAGCGTTAAAGTTGTACCCTACGAGCAGTACTTC

v_call: TRBV4-3
j_call: TRBJ1-6
clone_size: .
d_call: .
cdr3_aa: CASSQRKVPSSYNSPLHF
cdr3_nt: TGCGCCAGCAGCCAAAGGAAAGTCCCCAGCTCCTATAATTCACCCCTCCACTTT

v_call: TRBV20-1
j_call: TRBJ1-1
clone_size: .
d_call: .
cdr3_aa: CSASFVGTEAFF
cdr3_nt: TGCAGTGCTAGTTTCGTAGGGACTGAAGCTTTCTTT

v_call: TRBV3-1
j_call: TRBJ2-1
clone_size: few
d_call: .
cdr3_aa: CASSQGDRPNEQFF
cdr3_nt: TGTGCCAGCAGCCAAGGAGACAGGCCCAATGAGCAGTTCTTC

v_call: TRBV4-3
j_call: TRBJ1-2
clone_size: .
d_call: .
cdr3_aa: CASSQEWRYGYTF
cdr3_nt: TGCGCCAGCAGCCAAGAATGGAGGTATGGCTACACCTTC

v_call: TRBV6-1
j_call: TRBJ1-2
clone_size: .
d_call: TRBD1
cdr3_aa: CASSEAQGAVLIDGYTF
cdr3_nt: TGTGCCAGCAGTGAAGCCCAGGGGGCGGTATTAATTGATGGCTACACCTTC

v_call: TRBV4-1
j_call: TRBJ1-2
clone_size: .
d_call: TRBD1
cdr3_aa: CASSQADREQDGYTF
cdr3_nt: TGCGCCAGCAGCCAAGCAGACAGGGAACAGGATGGCTACACCTTC

v_call: TRBV6-5
j_call: TRBJ2-1
clone_size: few
d_call: .
cdr3_aa: CASSYWRGNEQFF
cdr3_nt: TGTGCCAGCAGTTACTGGAGGGGTAATGAGCAGTTCTTC

v_call: TRBV9
j_call: TRBJ2-1
clone_size: .
d_call: TRBD2
cdr3_aa: CASSVNGRAVEQFF
cdr3_nt: TGTGCCAGCAGCGTCAACGGGAGGGCCGTAGAGCAGTTCTTC

v_call: TRBV5-1
j_call: TRBJ1-4
clone_size: .
d_call: TRBD1
cdr3_aa: CASSLERDRGGRELFF
cdr3_nt: TGCGCCAGCAGCTTGGAGCGGGACAGGGGGGGGAGAGAACTGTTTTTT

v_call: TRBV29-1
j_call: TRBJ2-3
clone_size: few
d_call: TRBD2
cdr3_aa: CSVGGAGDPPDTQYF
cdr3_nt: TGCAGCGTTGGGGGAGCGGGGGACCCACCGGATACGCAGTATTTT

v_call: TRBV12-3/TRBV12-4
j_call: TRBJ1-2
clone_size: .
d_call: TRBD1
cdr3_aa: CASSPSRTGDVGGYTF
cdr3_nt: TGTGCCAGCAGCCCTAGTCGGACAGGGGATGTTGGTGGCTACACCTTC

v_call: TRBV5-5
j_call: TRBJ1-2
clone_size: few
d_call: .
cdr3_aa: CASSLAPGPIFYGYTF
cdr3_nt: TGTGCCAGCAGCTTGGCCCCGGGACCCATTTTCTATGGCTACACCTTC

v_call: TRBV12-3/TRBV12-4
j_call: TRBJ2-4
clone_size: .
d_call: .
cdr3_aa: CASSGGGANIQYF
cdr3_nt: TGTGCCAGCAGCGGTGGCGGGGCGAACATTCAGTACTTC

v_call: TRBV12-3/TRBV12-4
j_call: TRBJ2-7
clone_size: .
d_call: TRBD1
cdr3_aa: CASSTDRWTQISYEQYF
cdr3_nt: TGTGCCAGCAGTACGGACAGGTGGACTCAAATCTCCTACGAGCAGTACTTC

v_call: TRBV25-1
j_call: TRBJ2-2
clone_size: few
d_call: .
cdr3_aa: CASGEITGELFF
cdr3_nt: TGTGCCAGCGGGGAAATCACCGGGGAGCTGTTTTTT

v_call: TRBV6-2/TRBV6-3
j_call: TRBJ2-7
clone_size: .
d_call: .
cdr3_aa: CASSYPPREQYF
cdr3_nt: TGTGCCAGCAGTTACCCCCCTCGCGAGCAGTACTTC

v_call: TRBV3-1
j_call: TRBJ2-7
clone_size: once
d_call: .
cdr3_aa: CASSQVAESMQYF
cdr3_nt: TGTGCCAGCAGCCAAGTAGCAGAATCGATGCAGTACTTC

v_call: TRBV4-3
j_call: TRBJ2-3
clone_size: .
d_call: .
cdr3_aa: CASSQATGTNTQYF
cdr3_nt: TGCGCCAGCAGCCAAGCCACCGGGACGAATACGCAGTATTTT

v_call: TRBV15
j_call: TRBJ2-1
clone_size: few
d_call: TRBD2
cdr3_aa: CATRSTSGVGSEQFF
cdr3_nt: TGTGCCACCAGGTCGACTAGCGGAGTTGGGAGTGAGCAGTTCTTC

v_call: TRBV4-1
j_call: TRBJ2-7
clone_size: .
d_call: TRBD1
cdr3_aa: CASSQTWTGNEQYF
cdr3_nt: TGCGCCAGCAGCCAAACCTGGACAGGGAATGAGCAGTACTTC

v_call: TRBV25-1
j_call: TRBJ1-6
clone_size: .
d_call: .
cdr3_aa: CASIRGYNSPLHF
cdr3_nt: TGTGCCAGCATCCGGGGGTATAATTCACCCCTCCACTTT

v_call: TRBV29-1
j_call: TRBJ2-2
clone_size: few
d_call: TRBD1
cdr3_aa: CSVGTGGGELFF
cdr3_nt: TGCAGCGTAGGGACAGGCGGTGGGGAGCTGTTTTTT

v_call: TRBV7-9
j_call: TRBJ2-2
clone_size: few
d_call: TRBD1
cdr3_aa: CASSPLEGAMYTGELFF
cdr3_nt: TGTGCCAGCAGCCCGTTAGAGGGGGCGATGTACACCGGGGAGCTGTTTTTT

v_call: TRBV2
j_call: TRBJ2-7
clone_size: .
d_call: .
cdr3_aa: CASTEGVSYEQYF
cdr3_nt: TGTGCCAGCACCGAAGGGGTCTCCTACGAGCAGTACTTC

v_call: TRBV20-1
j_call: TRBJ2-4
clone_size: few
d_call: .
cdr3_aa: CSARGLLQSLNIQYF
cdr3_nt: TGCAGTGCTCGAGGACTCCTACAATCCCTAAACATTCAGTACTTC

v_call: TRBV7-2
j_call: TRBJ1-2
clone_size: .
d_call: .
cdr3_aa: CASSLRFGRFNYGYTF
cdr3_nt: TGTGCCAGCAGCTTGCGCTTCGGGAGGTTTAACTATGGCTACACCTTC

v_call: TRBV6-1
j_call: TRBJ1-2
clone_size: .
d_call: .
cdr3_aa: CASGELGSYGYTF
cdr3_nt: TGTGCCAGCGGTGAATTGGGGAGCTATGGCTACACCTTC

v_call: TRBV12-3/TRBV12-4
j_call: TRBJ2-7
clone_size: few
d_call: TRBD2
cdr3_aa: CASSPPPPGGLFEQYF
cdr3_nt: TGTGCCAGCAGTCCACCTCCCCCGGGGGGGCTTTTCGAGCAGTACTTC

v_call: TRBV20-1
j_call: TRBJ2-5
clone_size: .
d_call: .
cdr3_aa: CSAAGSSQEAQYF
cdr3_nt: TGCAGTGCAGCCGGGAGCTCGCAAGAGGCCCAGTACTTC

v_call: TRBV9
j_call: TRBJ2-7
clone_size: .
d_call: .
cdr3_aa: CASSPFSGKSYEQYF
cdr3_nt: TGTGCCAGCAGCCCCTTCTCCGGGAAGTCTTACGAGCAGTACTTC

v_call: TRBV7-2
j_call: TRBJ2-1
clone_size: .
d_call: .
cdr3_aa: CASSLDTAGEQFF
cdr3_nt: TGTGCCAGCAGCCTTGACACCGCCGGTGAGCAGTTCTTC

v_call: TRBV12-3/TRBV12-4
j_call: TRBJ1-2
clone_size: .
d_call: .
cdr3_aa: CASTLGGVNYGYTF
cdr3_nt: TGTGCCAGCACCCTGGGGGGGGTTAACTATGGCTACACCTTC

v_call: TRBV29-1
j_call: TRBJ2-6
clone_size: many
d_call: .
cdr3_aa: CSVETGAGANVLTF
cdr3_nt: TGCAGCGTTGAGACGGGGGCTGGGGCCAACGTCCTGACTTTC

v_call: TRBV6-5
j_call: TRBJ1-2
clone_size: .
d_call: TRBD1
cdr3_aa: CASSNYRGATNYGYTF
cdr3_nt: TGTGCCAGCAGTAACTACAGGGGGGCGACTAACTATGGCTACACCTTC

v_call: TRBV12-3/TRBV12-4
j_call: TRBJ2-2
clone_size: once
d_call: .
cdr3_aa: CASRNSGTHTGELFF
cdr3_nt: TGTGCCAGCAGAAATTCCGGGACCCACACCGGGGAACTGTTTTTT

v_call: TRBV7-9
j_call: TRBJ1-2
clone_size: few
d_call: .
cdr3_aa: CASSGDSLGYTF
cdr3_nt: TGTGCCAGCAGCGGCGATTCTCTTGGCTACACCTTC

v_call: TRBV5-1
j_call: TRBJ2-3
clone_size: .
d_call: .
cdr3_aa: CASSSPDTDTQYF
cdr3_nt: TGCGCCAGCAGCTCACCTGACACAGATACGCAGTATTTT

v_call: TRBV15
j_call: TRBJ2-3
clone_size: .
d_call: .
cdr3_aa: CATSRVASHSKDTQYF
cdr3_nt: TGTGCCACCAGCAGAGTAGCCAGTCATTCCAAAGATACGCAGTATTTT

v_call: TRBV4-2
j_call: TRBJ2-3
clone_size: .
d_call: .
cdr3_aa: CASSQEADVVPDTQYF
cdr3_nt: TGTGCCAGCAGCCAAGAGGCGGATGTGGTACCAGATACGCAGTATTTT

v_call: TRBV7-2
j_call: TRBJ2-5
clone_size: .
d_call: .
cdr3_aa: CASSTTPRSWETQYF
cdr3_nt: TGTGCCAGCAGCACTACACCTCGATCGTGGGAGACCCAGTACTTC

v_call: TRBV20-1
j_call: TRBJ2-2
clone_size: .
d_call: .
cdr3_aa: CSAAAGGHSTGELFF
cdr3_nt: TGCAGTGCTGCGGCCGGGGGACACAGTACCGGGGAGCTGTTTTTT

v_call: TRBV9
j_call: TRBJ1-4
clone_size: .
d_call: TRBD1
cdr3_aa: CASSANRGLEKLFF
cdr3_nt: TGTGCCAGCAGCGCCAACAGGGGGCTCGAAAAACTGTTTTTT

v_call: TRBV4-1
j_call: TRBJ1-4
clone_size: .
d_call: .
cdr3_aa: CASSQFVSPEEKLFF
cdr3_nt: TGCGCCAGCAGCCAATTCGTGTCTCCGGAGGAAAAACTGTTTTTT

v_call: TRBV20-1
j_call: TRBJ2-7
clone_size: .
d_call: TRBD2
cdr3_aa: CSARDIEREISYEQYF
cdr3_nt: TGCAGTGCTAGAGATATAGAGCGGGAGATCTCCTACGAGCAGTACTTC

v_call: TRBV7-2
j_call: TRBJ2-3
clone_size: many
d_call: TRBD2
cdr3_aa: CASSLSGRTDTQYF
cdr3_nt: TGTGCCAGCAGCCTTAGCGGGAGAACAGATACGCAGTATTTT

v_call: TRBV4-2
j_call: TRBJ2-3
clone_size: once
d_call: TRBD2
cdr3_aa: CASSQEFGRGIDTQYF
cdr3_nt: TGTGCCAGCAGCCAAGAGTTCGGGAGGGGCATAGATACGCAGTATTTT

v_call: TRBV3-1
j_call: TRBJ2-1
clone_size: .
d_call: TRBD2
cdr3_aa: CASSQEGRTGLAGGNEQFF
cdr3_nt: TGTGCCAGCAGCCAAGAAGGGCGGACAGGACTAGCGGGAGGCAATGAGCAGTTCTTC

v_call: TRBV3-1
j_call: TRBJ2-1
clone_size: once
d_call: .
cdr3_aa: CASSQEFQAVQFF
cdr3_nt: TGTGCCAGCAGCCAAGAGTTCCAGGCGGTGCAGTTCTTC